This TCR beta chain stems from a study of CD8 T cells in Susac syndrome. Whole-study results and caveats: The authors acknowledged that the study's TCR sequencing and HLA analysis involved relatively few individuals.

About this clonotype: Its target is not known.

The CD8+ and CD4+ T cells were negatively isolated, with the TEMRA cells enriched by FACS. This CDR3 has 14 residues. CDR1 is SQVTM, CDR2 ANQGSEA, per germline. V was trimmed by 1 base and J by 3 bases, leaving 9 bases between them. An amount of RNA that ranged from 0.5 to 1 ug was reverse transcribed with random hexamers. TCRdb processed the immunoSEQ multiplex PCR reads anew with MiXCR; each CDR3 protein has one entry. The sample lists approximately 170,000 distinct CDR3 sequences; just under 95% were seen once. V usage is TRBV29-1 and J usage is TRBJ2-2; no definite D call. This sequence originates from a human donor in good health. Sample: CD4+ T cells from PBMCs. The CDR3 DNA reads TGCAGCGTTGAAGCTCCTTCTTACACCGGGGAGCTGTTTTTT. Protein: CSVEAPSYTGELFF.